The clone carrying this TCR beta chain was counted only a few times. Thyroid surgery had not been preceded by any treatment in any patient. The data are from a study of metastatic and nonmetastatic thyroid tumors. Study-wide context: For malignant and benign thyroid patients, tumor or nodule tissue and blood were the sources whose repertoires were compared.

TCRdb re-processed the PCR reads through MiXCR. The data hold some 21,000 clones, with around a fifth observed a single time. The CDR3 totals 15 residues. Germline CDR1 reads MNHNS; CDR2 reads SASEGT. Trimming removed 5 bases from V and 1 base from J; junction bases left unmatched: 6. The clonotype originates from a female donor with papillary thyroid cancer or a benign thyroid nodule (not recorded which). Some clones in this sample may be carry-over from other donors' samples. Sequenced material: tumor tissue. The J gene is TRBJ1-1, the V gene TRBV6-1; 8 bases are shared with TRBD1. The chain's CDR3 is CASSFGGQGNTEAFF. The CDR3 region has the DNA TGTGCCAGCAGTTTCGGAGGACAGGGGAACACTGAAGCTTTCTTT.